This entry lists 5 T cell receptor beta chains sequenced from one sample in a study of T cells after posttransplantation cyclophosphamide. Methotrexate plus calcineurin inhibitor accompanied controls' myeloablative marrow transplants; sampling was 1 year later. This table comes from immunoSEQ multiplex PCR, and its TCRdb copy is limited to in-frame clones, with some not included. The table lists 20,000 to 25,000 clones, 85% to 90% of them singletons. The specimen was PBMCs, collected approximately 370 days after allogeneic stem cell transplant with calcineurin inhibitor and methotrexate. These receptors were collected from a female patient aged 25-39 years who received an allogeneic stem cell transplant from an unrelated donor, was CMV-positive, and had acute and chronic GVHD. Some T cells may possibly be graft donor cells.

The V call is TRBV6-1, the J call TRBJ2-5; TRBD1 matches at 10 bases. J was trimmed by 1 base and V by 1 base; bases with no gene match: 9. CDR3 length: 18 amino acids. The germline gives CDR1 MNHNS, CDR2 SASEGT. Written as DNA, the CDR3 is TGTGCCAGCAGTGAAGTTCGGGGACAGGGGACTGTCCAAGAGACCCAGTACTTC. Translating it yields CASSEVRGQGTVQETQYF.

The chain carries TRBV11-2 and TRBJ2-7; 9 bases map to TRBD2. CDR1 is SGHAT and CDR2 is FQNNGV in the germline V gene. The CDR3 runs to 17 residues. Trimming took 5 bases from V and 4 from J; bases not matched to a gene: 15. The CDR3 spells CASSPAGGSGSIYEQYF. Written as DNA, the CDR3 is TGTGCCAGCAGCCCAGCTGGGGGTAGCGGGAGTATTTACGAGCAGTACTTC.

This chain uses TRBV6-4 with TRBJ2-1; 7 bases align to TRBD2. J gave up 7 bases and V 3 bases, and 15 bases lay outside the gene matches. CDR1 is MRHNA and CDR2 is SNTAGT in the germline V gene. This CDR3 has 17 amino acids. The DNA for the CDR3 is TGTGCCAGCAGTGAGTTGCCCGGGGCTAGCGGAAGTAATGAGCAGTTCTTC. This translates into CASSELPGASGSNEQFF.

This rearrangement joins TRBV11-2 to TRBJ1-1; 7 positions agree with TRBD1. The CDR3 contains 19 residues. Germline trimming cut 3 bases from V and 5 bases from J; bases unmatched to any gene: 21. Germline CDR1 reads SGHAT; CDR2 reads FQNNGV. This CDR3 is CASSFSDRDRFRRGTEAFF. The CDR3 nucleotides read TGTGCCAGCAGCTTCTCAGACAGGGATCGGTTTCGTCGGGGAACTGAAGCTTTCTTT.

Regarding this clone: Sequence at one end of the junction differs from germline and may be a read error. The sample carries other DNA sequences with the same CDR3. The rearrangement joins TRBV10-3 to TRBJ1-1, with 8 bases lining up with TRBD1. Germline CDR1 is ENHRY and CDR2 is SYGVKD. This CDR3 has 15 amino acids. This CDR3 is CAIMTWPPGQAEAFF. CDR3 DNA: TGTGCCATCATGACATGGCCCCCGGGACAGGCGGAAGCTTTCTTC.